This T cell receptor (beta chain) appears in the sequencing data of a study of beta chain features in type 1 diabetes. Overall study findings and caveats: Among patients, naive, central memory and Treg TCRB repertoires appeared more similar than among healthy donors. PCR might favor shorter templates, equally in patients and controls. Among patients with Type 1 diabetes, TCRB CDR3s were moderately but significantly shorter in every one of the four CD4+ subsets.

A few counts support this clone. The antigen remains unidentified. Each sorted population was over 98% pure. What was sequenced were expressed TCRB transcripts, since all of the isolated RNA had been reverse transcribed. The table came from immunoSEQ multiplex PCR; TCRdb's copy has only in-frame clones and leaves some out. The data show around 46,000 clones, approximately 44% seen once. The sample was stem cell memory CD4+ T cells from blood. This clonotype was sampled from a man aged 25 to 40 with type 1 diabetes.

The CDR3 reads CASSLAFRRENSHLSGEQYF. For the CDR3, the DNA is TGTGCCAGCAGCTTAGCATTTAGGCGGGAGAATTCCCATCTCTCGGGGGAGCAGTACTTC. V is TRBV7-2 and J is TRBJ2-7; 7 bases agree with TRBD2. Trimming at V came to 0 bases and at J to 7 bases, leaving 24 bases not matched to a gene. The CDR3 spans 20 residues. Germline CDR1 reads SGHTA; CDR2 reads FQGNSA.